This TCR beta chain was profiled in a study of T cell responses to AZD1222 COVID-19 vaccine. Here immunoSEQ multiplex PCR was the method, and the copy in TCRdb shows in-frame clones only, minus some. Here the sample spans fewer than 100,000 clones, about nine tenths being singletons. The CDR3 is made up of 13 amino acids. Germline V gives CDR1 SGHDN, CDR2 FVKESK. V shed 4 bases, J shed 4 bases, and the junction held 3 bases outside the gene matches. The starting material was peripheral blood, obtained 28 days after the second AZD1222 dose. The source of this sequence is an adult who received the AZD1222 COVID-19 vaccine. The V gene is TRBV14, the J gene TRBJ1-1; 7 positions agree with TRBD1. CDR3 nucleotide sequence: TGTGCCAGCAGCCTGTCAGGGGGCACTGAAGCTTTCTTT. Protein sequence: CASSLSGGTEAFF.